The clone carrying this TCR beta chain has only a few counts. The target antigen is unknown. TCRdb redid the calling of the 5' RACE reads with MiXCR, one entry per CDR3 protein. The sample consists of 200,000 or so distinct CDR3 sequences, 16% of them appearing once. This sample is part of a study of T-cell memory formation after mild COVID-19. For the study at large: Each donor largely had its own TCR clusters.

Study findings and constraints: A second wave expanding day 15 to 37 was CD4+-biased; contracting clones were balanced. There was no confirmation that second-wave clones peaking on day 37 were SARS-CoV-2 specific. Most CD4+ clones that shrank were in CM and EM, while CD8+ ones turned up in EMRA.

Trimming removed 3 bases from V and 6 bases from J, with 21 bases in between. Looked up from germline, CDR1 is DFQATT and CDR2 is SNEGSKA (reference sequence). The CDR3 is 15 residues long. The sequenced material came from PBMCs or a T cell subset sorted from them (not recorded which). The clonotype was recovered from an adult woman who had mild COVID-19 (a few samples of this study predate the infection). Cell type and time point are not known. The V gene is TRBV20-1, the J gene TRBJ2-7; D possibly matches TRBD1 or TRBD2 (5 bases each). The CDR3 loop reads CSASPGHRLTSEQYF. The CDR3 bases are TGCAGTGCTAGCCCCGGACACAGACTAACCAGCGAGCAGTACTTC.